Shown below are 10 T cell receptor beta chains from a single sample sequenced in a study of blood T cell repertoires in COVID-19. TCRdb's copy holds only in-frame clones and misses some; the assay was immunoSEQ multiplex PCR. The data hold around 69,000 clones, with 82% observed a single time. Sequenced material: peripheral blood. Source of these receptors: an older woman with acute or convalescent COVID-19.

Only a few counts were recorded for this clone. Here the CDR3 reads CASSQRQEVGYTF. The DNA for the CDR3 is TGTGCCAGCAGCCAAAGACAGGAAGTTGGCTACACCTTC. The J gene is TRBJ1-2, the V gene TRBV7-8; possibly TRBD1 for D (6 bases). Germline assignment: CDR1 SGHVS and CDR2 FQNEAQ. This CDR3 region has 13 residues. Trimming stripped 5 bases from V and 7 bases from J, with 14 bases between.

The chain joins TRBV19 to TRBJ1-1; the D is unclear. CDR1 LNHDA and CDR2 SQIVND come from the germline V gene (reference sequence). The CDR3 runs to 15 residues. The V gene lost 5 bases and the J gene lost 0 bases, with 13 bases spanning the gap. CDR3 nucleotides: TGTGCCAGTAGTTTTTCGACAACCATGAACACTGAAGCTTTCTTT. Translation: CASSFSTTMNTEAFF.

The rearrangement links TRBV6-6 to TRBJ1-5; D not certain. Between the trimmed V and J ends, which lost 5 bases and 2 bases, there was a span of 19 bases. Per germline, CDR1 MNHNY and CDR2 SVGAGI (reference sequence). This CDR3 has 17 amino acids. The CDR3 protein is CASSLSGGVRGNQPQHF. The CDR3 nucleotides read TGTGCCAGCAGTCTATCGGGAGGAGTGAGGGGCAATCAGCCCCAGCATTTT.

This clone was recorded once. The J gene is TRBJ2-1, the V gene TRBV7-9; D is unresolved. The germline CDR1 and CDR2 sequences are SEHNR and FQNEAQ (reference sequence). The V end lost 5 bases, the J end lost 4 bases, and 3 bases lay between the germline ends. This CDR3 is 11 amino acids long. CDR3 region: CASSRYNEQFF. The CDR3, as DNA: TGTGCCAGCAGCCGTTACAATGAGCAGTTCTTC.

This rearrangement joins TRBV28 to TRBJ1-3, with D uncertain. Trimming stripped 4 bases from V and 0 bases from J, with 7 bases between. This CDR3 comprises 14 residues. Germline V CDR1 and CDR2: MDHEN, SYDVKM. CDR3 residues: CASSSQYSGNTIYF. CDR3 bases: TGTGCCAGCAGTTCACAGTACTCTGGAAACACCATATATTTT. Together with reference TRBV28 and TRBJ1-3, the CDR3 gives the full variable domain: DVKVTQSSRYLVKRTGEKVFLECVQDMDHENMFWYRQDPGLGLRLIYFSYDVKMKEKGDIPEGYSVSREKKERFSLILESASTNQTSMYLCASSSQYSGNTIYFGEGSWLTVV.

CDR3 bases: TGTGCCAGCTCACCGACAGTCTATGGCTATGGCTACACCTTC. This codes for CASSPTVYGYGYTF. The chain carries TRBV18 and TRBJ1-2, with a tentative D call TRBD1 (5 bases). Germline V CDR1 and CDR2: KGHSH, LQKENI. The V end was cut by 3 bases, the J end by 4 bases, with 12 bases between. The CDR3 consists of 14 residues.

The chain is built from TRBV5-6 and TRBJ1-2, with D unresolved. Germline V gene sequence: CDR1 SGHDT, CDR2 YYEEEE. The CDR3 is made up of 14 amino acids. Trimming left V 1 base short and J 2 bases short, with 9 bases between. The chain's CDR3 is CASSLNGRNYGYTF. The CDR3 DNA reads as TGTGCCAGCAGCTTGAACGGGAGGAACTATGGCTACACCTTC.

This chain joins TRBV30 and TRBJ2-5, with 10 bases matching TRBD1. The CDR3 extends over 15 amino acids. V shed 1 base and J 2 bases; nucleotides not matched to a gene: 4. From germline, CDR1 is GTSNPN and CDR2 SVGIG (reference sequence). The DNA for the CDR3 is TGTGCCTGGAGTGAGGGACAGGGGCCTCAAGAGACCCAGTACTTC. Amino acids: CAWSEGQGPQETQYF.

V and J are TRBV28 and TRBJ1-1, with D hard to call. Germline V gene data show CDR1 as MDHEN and CDR2 as SYDVKM. Trimming stripped 5 bases from V and 8 bases from J, with 12 bases between. This CDR3 has 12 residues. CDR3 sequence reads: CASSERRREAFF. The CDR3 DNA is TGTGCCAGCAGTGAACGACGGAGAGAAGCTTTCTTT.

The chain is built from TRBV12-3 or TRBV12-4 and TRBJ2-3, with D possibly being TRBD1 (5 bases). The V gene lost 8 bases and the J gene lost 6 bases, with 15 bases spanning the gap. The CDR3 sequence is 13 residues long. The CDR3 sequence: CASGKAGLDTQYF. The DNA of the CDR3 is TGTGCCAGCGGGAAGGCAGGGTTGGATACGCAGTATTTT.